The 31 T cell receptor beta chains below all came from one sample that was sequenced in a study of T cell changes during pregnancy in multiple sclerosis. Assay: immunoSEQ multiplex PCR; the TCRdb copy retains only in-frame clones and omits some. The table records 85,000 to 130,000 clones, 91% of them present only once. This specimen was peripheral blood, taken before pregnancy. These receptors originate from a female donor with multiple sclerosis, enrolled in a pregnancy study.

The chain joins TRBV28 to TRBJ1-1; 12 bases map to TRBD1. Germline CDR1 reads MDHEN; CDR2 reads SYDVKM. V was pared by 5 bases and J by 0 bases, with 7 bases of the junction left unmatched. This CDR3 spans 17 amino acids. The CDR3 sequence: CASSPGTGGLMNTEAFF. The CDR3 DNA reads TGTGCCAGCAGTCCAGGGACAGGGGGCCTTATGAACACTGAAGCTTTCTTT. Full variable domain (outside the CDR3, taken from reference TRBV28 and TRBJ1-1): DVKVTQSSRYLVKRTGEKVFLECVQDMDHENMFWYRQDPGLGLRLIYFSYDVKMKEKGDIPEGYSVSREKKERFSLILESASTNQTSMYLCASSPGTGGLMNTEAFFGQGTRLTVV.

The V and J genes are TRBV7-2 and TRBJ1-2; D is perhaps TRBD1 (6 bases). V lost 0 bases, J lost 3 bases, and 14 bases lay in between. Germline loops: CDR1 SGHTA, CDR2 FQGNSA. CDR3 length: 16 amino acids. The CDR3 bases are TGTGCCAGCAGCTTAGCATCCGGACAGAGAGACTATGGCTACACCTTC. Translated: CASSLASGQRDYGYTF. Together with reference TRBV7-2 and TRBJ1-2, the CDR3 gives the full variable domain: GAGVSQSPSNKVTEKGKDVELRCDPISGHTALYWYRQSLGQGLEFLIYFQGNSAPDKSGLPSDRFSAERTGGSVSTLTIQRTQQEDSAVYLCASSLASGQRDYGYTFGSGTRLTVV.

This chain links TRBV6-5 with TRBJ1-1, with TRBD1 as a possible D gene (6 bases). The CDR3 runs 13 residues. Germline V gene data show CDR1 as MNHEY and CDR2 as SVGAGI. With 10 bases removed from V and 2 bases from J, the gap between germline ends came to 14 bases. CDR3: CAITKQGNTEAFF. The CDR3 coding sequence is TGTGCCATCACTAAACAGGGTAACACTGAAGCTTTCTTT.

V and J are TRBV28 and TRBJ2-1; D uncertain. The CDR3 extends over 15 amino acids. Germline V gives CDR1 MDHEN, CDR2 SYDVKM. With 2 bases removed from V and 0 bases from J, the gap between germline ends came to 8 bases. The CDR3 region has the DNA TGTGCCAGCAGTTTAGGAGTAAGCTCCTACAATGAGCAGTTCTTC. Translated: CASSLGVSSYNEQFF.

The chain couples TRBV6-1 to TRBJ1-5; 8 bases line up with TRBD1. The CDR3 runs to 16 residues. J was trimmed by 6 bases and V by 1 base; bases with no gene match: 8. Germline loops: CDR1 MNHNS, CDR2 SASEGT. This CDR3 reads CASSEGTGSLGQPQHF. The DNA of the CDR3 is TGTGCCAGCAGTGAAGGGACAGGGAGTTTAGGTCAGCCCCAGCATTTT.

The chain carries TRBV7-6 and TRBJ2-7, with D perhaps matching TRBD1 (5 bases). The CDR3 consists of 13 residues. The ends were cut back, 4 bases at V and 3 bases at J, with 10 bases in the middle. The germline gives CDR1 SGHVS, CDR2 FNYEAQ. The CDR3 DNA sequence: TGTGCCAGCAGCTCCGATAGGGGCTACGAGCAGTACTTC. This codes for CASSSDRGYEQYF. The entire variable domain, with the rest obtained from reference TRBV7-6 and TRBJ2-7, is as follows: GAGVSQSPRYKVTKRGQDVALRCDPISGHVSLYWYRQALGQGPEFLTYFNYEAQQDKSGLPNDRFSAERPEGSISTLTIQRTEQRDSAMYRCASSSDRGYEQYFGPGTRLTVT.

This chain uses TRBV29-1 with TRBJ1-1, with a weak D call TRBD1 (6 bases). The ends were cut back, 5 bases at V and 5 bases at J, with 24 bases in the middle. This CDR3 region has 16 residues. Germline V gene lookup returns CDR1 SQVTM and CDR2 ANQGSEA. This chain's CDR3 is CSVFLKQGPLSTEAFF. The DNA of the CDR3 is TGCAGCGTTTTTTTAAAACAGGGACCCCTCTCTACTGAAGCTTTCTTT. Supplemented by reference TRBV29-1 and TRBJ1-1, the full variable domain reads SAVISQKPSRDICQRGTSLTIQCQVDSQVTMMFWYRQQPGQSLTLIATANQGSEATYESGFVIDKFPISRPNLTFSTLTVSNMSPEDSSIYLCSVFLKQGPLSTEAFFGQGTRLTVV.

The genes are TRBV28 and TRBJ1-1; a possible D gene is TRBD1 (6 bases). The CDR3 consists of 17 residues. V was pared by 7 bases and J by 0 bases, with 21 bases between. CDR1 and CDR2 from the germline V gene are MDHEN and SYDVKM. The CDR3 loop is CASITDSRGVLNTEAFF. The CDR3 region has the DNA TGTGCCAGCATTACGGACAGCAGAGGTGTTTTGAACACTGAAGCTTTCTTT.

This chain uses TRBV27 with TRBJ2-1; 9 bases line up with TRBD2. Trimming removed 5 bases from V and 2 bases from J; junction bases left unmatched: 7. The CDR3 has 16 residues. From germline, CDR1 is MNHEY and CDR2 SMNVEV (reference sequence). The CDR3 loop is CASSTIAGVPYNEQFF. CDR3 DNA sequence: TGTGCCAGCAGTACCATAGCGGGAGTTCCCTACAATGAGCAGTTCTTC.

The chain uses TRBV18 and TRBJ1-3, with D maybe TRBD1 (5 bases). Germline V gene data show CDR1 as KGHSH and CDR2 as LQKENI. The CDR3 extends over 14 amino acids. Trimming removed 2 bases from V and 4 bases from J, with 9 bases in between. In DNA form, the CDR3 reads TGTGCCAGCTCACCAAGCAGGGCGGGAAACACCATATATTTT. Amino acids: CASSPSRAGNTIYF.

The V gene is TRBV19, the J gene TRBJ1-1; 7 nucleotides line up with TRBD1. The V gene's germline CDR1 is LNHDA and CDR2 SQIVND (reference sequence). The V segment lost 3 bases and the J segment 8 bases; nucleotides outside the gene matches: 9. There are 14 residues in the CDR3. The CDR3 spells CASSISPLGQEAFF. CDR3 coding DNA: TGTGCCAGTAGTATCTCTCCCCTGGGACAGGAAGCTTTCTTT.

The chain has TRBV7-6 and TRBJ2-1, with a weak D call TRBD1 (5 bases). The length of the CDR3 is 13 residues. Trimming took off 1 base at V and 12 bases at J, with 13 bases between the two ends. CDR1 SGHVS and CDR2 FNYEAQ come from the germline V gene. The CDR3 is CASSLDGTGGQFF. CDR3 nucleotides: TGTGCCAGCAGCTTAGACGGAACAGGTGGGCAGTTCTTC.

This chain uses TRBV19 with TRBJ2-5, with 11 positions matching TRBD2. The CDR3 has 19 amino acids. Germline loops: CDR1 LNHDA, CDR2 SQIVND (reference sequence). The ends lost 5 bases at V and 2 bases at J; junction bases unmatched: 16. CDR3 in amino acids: CASSLRGIPGLAVQETQYF. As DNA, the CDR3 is TGTGCCAGTAGTTTGAGAGGAATCCCGGGACTAGCGGTTCAAGAGACCCAGTACTTC.

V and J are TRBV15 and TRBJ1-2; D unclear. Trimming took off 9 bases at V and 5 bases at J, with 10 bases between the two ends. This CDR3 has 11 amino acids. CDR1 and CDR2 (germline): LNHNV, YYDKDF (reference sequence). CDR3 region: CATGDGYGYTF. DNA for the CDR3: TGTGCCACGGGAGACGGGTATGGCTACACCTTC.

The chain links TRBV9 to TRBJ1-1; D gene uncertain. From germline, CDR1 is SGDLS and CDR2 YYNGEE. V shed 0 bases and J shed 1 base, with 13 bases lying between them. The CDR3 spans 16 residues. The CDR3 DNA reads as TGTGCCAGCAGCGTAGGTCCGGACGGGGAGAACACTGAAGCTTTCTTT. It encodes CASSVGPDGENTEAFF.

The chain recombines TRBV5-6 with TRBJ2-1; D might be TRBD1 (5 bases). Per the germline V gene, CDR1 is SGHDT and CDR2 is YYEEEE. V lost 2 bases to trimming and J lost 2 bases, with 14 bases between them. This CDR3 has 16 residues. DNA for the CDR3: TGTGCCAGCAGCTTCTCCAGGGCCCAAACCTACAATGAGCAGTTCTTC. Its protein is CASSFSRAQTYNEQFF. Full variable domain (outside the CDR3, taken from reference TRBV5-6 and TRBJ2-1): DAGVTQSPTHLIKTRGQQVTLRCSPKSGHDTVSWYQQALGQGPQFIFQYYEEEERQRGNFPDRFSGHQFPNYSSELNVNALLLGDSALYLCASSFSRAQTYNEQFFGPGTRLTVL.

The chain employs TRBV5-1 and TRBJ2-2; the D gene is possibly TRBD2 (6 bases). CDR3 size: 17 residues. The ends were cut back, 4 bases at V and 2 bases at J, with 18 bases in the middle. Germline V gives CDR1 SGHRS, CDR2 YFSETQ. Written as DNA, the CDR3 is TGCGCCAGCAGCCCGTATGAACTAGCCGGAAACACCGGGGAGCTGTTTTTT. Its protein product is CASSPYELAGNTGELFF. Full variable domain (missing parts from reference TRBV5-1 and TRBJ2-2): KAGVTQTPRYLIKTRGQQVTLSCSPISGHRSVSWYQQTPGQGLQFLFEYFSETQRNKGNFPGRFSGRQFSNSRSEMNVSTLELGDSALYLCASSPYELAGNTGELFFGEGSRLTVL.

The chain's CDR3 is CASIRLAGVQETQYF. CDR3 DNA: TGCGCCAGCATCCGACTAGCGGGAGTCCAAGAGACCCAGTACTTC. The gene calls are TRBV5-1 and TRBJ2-5; 12 bases line up with TRBD2. Germline V gene data show CDR1 as SGHRS and CDR2 as YFSETQ. Trimming at V came to 6 bases and at J to 1 base, leaving 4 bases not matched to a gene. This CDR3 has 15 amino acids.

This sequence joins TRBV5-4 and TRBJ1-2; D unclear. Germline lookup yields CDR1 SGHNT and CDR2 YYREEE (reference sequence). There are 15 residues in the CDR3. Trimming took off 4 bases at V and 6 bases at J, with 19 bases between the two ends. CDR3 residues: CASSPPGRETNGYTF. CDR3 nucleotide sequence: TGTGCCAGCAGCCCACCTGGGAGGGAAACCAATGGCTACACCTTC. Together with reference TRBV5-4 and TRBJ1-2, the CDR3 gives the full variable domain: ETGVTQSPTHLIKTRGQQVTLRCSSQSGHNTVSWYQQALGQGPQFIFQYYREEENGRGNFPPRFSGLQFPNYSSELNVNALELDDSALYLCASSPPGRETNGYTFGSGTRLTVV.

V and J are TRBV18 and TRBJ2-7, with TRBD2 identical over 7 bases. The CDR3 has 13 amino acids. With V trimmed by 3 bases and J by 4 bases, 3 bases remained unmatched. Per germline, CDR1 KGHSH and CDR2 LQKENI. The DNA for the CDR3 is TGTGCCAGCTCACCGACTAGCCTTTACGAGCAGTACTTC. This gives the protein CASSPTSLYEQYF.

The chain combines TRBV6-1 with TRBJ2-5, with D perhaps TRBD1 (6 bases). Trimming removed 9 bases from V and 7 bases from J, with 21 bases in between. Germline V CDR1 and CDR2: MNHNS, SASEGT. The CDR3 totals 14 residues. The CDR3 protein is CASTAGQPFGTQYF. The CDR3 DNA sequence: TGTGCCAGTACAGCCGGACAGCCTTTTGGGACCCAGTACTTC.

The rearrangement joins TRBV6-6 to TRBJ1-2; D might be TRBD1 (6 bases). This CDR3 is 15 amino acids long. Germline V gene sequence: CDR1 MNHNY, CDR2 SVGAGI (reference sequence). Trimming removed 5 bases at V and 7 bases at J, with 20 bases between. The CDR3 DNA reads TGTGCCAGCAGTATAGTACAGGGCGCCCTTTCTGGCTACACCTTC. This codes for CASSIVQGALSGYTF.

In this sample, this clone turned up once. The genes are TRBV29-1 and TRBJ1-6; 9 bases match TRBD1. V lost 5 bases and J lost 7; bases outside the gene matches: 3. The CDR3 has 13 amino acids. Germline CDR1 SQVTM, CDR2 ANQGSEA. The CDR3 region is CSVMTGGNSPLHF. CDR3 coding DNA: TGCAGCGTTATGACAGGGGGGAATTCACCCCTCCACTTT.

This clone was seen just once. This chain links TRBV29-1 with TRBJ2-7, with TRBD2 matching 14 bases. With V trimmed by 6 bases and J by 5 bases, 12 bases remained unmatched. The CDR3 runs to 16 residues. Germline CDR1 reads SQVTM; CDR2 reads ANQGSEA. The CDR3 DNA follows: TGCAGCGTGGGGGGACTAGCGGGAGTATCAGTCAACGAGCAGTACTTC. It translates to CSVGGLAGVSVNEQYF.

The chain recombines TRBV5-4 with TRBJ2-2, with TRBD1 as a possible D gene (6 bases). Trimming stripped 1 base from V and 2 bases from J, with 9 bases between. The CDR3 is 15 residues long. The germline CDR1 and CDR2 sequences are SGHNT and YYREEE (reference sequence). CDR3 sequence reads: CASSLKGGNTGELFF. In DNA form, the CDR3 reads TGTGCCAGCAGCTTGAAAGGGGGAAACACCGGGGAGCTGTTTTTT.

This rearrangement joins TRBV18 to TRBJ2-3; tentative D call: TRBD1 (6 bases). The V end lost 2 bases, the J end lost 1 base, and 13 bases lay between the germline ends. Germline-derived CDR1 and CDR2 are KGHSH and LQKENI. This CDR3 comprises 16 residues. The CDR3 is CASSPIQGPGTDTQYF. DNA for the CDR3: TGTGCCAGCTCACCAATACAGGGTCCCGGCACAGATACGCAGTATTTT. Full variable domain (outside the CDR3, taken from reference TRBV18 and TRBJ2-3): NAGVMQNPRHLVRRRGQEARLRCSPMKGHSHVYWYRQLPEEGLKFMVYLQKENIIDESGMPKERFSAEFPKEGPSILRIQQVVRGDSAAYFCASSPIQGPGTDTQYFGPGTRLTVL.

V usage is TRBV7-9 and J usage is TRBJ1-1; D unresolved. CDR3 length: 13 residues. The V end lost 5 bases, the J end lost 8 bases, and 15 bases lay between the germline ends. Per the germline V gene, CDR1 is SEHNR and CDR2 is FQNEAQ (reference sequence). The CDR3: CASSLGPPGEAFF. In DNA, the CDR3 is TGTGCCAGCAGCCTCGGCCCTCCCGGGGAAGCTTTCTTT.

CDR3 protein: CASSQVVTGGSYGYTF. The CDR3 DNA reads TGCGCCAGCAGCCAAGTAGTCACAGGGGGGTCCTATGGCTACACCTTC. This chain uses TRBV4-3 with TRBJ1-2, with 8 bases aligning to TRBD1. J lost 4 bases, V lost 1 base, and 8 bases had no gene match. The CDR3 loop spans 16 amino acids. Looked up from germline, CDR1 is LGHNA and CDR2 is YSLEER.

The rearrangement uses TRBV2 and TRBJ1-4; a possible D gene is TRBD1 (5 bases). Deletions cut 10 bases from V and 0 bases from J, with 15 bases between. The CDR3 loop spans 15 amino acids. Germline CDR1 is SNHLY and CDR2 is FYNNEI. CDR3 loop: CATSGESPTNEKLFF. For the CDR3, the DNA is TGTGCCACCTCGGGGGAGTCACCAACTAATGAAAAACTGTTTTTT.

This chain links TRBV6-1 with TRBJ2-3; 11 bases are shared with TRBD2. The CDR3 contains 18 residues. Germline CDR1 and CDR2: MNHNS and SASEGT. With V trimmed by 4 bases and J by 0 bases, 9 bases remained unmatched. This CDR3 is CASSGGGLAGSSTDTQYF. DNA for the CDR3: TGTGCCAGCAGTGGGGGAGGACTAGCGGGTTCTAGCACAGATACGCAGTATTTT.

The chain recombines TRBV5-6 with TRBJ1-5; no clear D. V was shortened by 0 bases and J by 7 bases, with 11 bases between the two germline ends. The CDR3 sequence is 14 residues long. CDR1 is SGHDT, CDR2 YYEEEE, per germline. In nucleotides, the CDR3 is TGTGCCAGCAGCTTGGGAGGGATGGGACAGCCCCAGCATTTT. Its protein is CASSLGGMGQPQHF.